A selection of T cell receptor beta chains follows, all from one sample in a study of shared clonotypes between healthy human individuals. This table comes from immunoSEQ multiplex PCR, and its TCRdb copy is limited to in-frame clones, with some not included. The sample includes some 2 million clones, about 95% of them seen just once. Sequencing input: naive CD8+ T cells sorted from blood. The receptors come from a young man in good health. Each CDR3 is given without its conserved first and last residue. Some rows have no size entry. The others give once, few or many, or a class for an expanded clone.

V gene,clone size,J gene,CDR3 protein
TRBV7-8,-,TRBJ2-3,ASSFPLAGGGSGDTQY
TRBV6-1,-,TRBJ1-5,ASNDRGRSNQPQH
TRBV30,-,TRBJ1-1,AWSPDGAEAF
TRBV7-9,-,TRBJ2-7,ASSPSAEQY
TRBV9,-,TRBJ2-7,AIDWRGSSYEQY
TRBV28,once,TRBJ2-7,ASRETGGSYEQY
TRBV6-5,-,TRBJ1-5,ASSSEGGGNQPQH
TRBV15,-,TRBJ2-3,ATSRGRPGGLTDTQY
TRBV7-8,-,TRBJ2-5,ASSLEGNTQY
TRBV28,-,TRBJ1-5,ASSSGVRGGGGQPQH
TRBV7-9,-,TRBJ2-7,ASSPTMGQSYEQY
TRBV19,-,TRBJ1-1,ASSIERHRGTEAF
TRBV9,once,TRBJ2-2,ASSADRTAGELF
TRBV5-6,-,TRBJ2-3,ASSLLVGGADTQY
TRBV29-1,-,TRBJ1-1,SVCPEGVNTEAF
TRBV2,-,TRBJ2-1,ASSNRGSYNEQF
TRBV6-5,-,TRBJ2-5,ASSYSSEGETQY